This note documents a single T cell receptor (beta chain) sequence. Methods used by the authors: By means of reference gene primer amplification, nucleated cell counts were estimated. Sequenced by immunoSEQ multiplex PCR; TCRdb stores in-frame clones only, minus some. That table gives V, J and clone size, and the DNA gave D and trimming. The top ten clones hold around 1.3% of a sample with tens of thousands of clones, almost 85% of them seen once. This record belongs to a study of blood T cell repertoires in COVID-19. In the study overall: Researchers got acute and convalescent COVID-19 samples from the United States, Italy and Spain. PBMCs, B-cell-depleted T cells, or T cells provided the cDNA or gDNA that made up the material.

The germline V gene has CDR1 SGHDT and CDR2 YYEEEE. V was clipped by 2 bases and J by 7 bases, with 15 bases between them. This CDR3 is 14 amino acids long. The V and J genes are TRBV5-6 and TRBJ2-5; D may be TRBD2 (5 bases). This sequence originates from a woman aged 80 or over with acute or convalescent COVID-19. Sequenced: peripheral blood. The CDR3 here is CASSLADGPGTQYF. DNA of the CDR3: TGTGCCAGCAGCTTAGCGGACGGGCCAGGGACCCAGTACTTC.